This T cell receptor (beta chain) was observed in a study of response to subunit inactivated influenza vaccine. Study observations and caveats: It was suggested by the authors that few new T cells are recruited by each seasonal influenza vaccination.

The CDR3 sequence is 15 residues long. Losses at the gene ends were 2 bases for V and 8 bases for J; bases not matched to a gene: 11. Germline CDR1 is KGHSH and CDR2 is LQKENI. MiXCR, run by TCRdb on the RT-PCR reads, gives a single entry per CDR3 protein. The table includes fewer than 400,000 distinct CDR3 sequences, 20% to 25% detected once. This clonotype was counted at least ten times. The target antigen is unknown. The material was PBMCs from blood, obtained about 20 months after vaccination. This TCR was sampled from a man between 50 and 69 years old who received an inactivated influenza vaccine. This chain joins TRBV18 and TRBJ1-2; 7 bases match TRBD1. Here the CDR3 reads CASSPLDRKRGGYTF. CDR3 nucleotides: TGTGCCAGCTCACCATTGGACAGGAAGAGGGGAGGCTACACCTTC. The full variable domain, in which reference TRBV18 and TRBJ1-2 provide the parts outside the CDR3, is NAGVMQNPRHLVRRRGQEARLRCSPMKGHSHVYWYRQLPEEGLKFMVYLQKENIIDESGMPKERFSAEFPKEGPSILRIQQVVRGDSAAYFCASSPLDRKRGGYTFGSGTRLTVV.